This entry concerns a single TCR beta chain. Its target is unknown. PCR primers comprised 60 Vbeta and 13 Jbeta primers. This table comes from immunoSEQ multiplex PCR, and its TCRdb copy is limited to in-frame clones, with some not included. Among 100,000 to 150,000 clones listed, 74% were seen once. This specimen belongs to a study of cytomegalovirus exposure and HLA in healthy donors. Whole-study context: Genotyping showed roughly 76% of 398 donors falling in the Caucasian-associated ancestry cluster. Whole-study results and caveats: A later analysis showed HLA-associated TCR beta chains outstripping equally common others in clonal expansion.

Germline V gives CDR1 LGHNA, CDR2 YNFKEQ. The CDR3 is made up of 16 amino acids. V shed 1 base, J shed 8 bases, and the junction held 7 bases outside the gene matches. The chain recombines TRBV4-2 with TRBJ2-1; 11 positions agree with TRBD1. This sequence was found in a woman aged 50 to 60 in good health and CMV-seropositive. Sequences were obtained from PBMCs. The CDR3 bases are TGTGCCAGCAGCCAAGCCGGGACAGGGGGATTTTATGAGCAGTTCTTC. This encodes CASSQAGTGGFYEQFF.